A single sample gave rise to the 17 T cell receptor beta chains below, sequenced in a study of cytomegalovirus exposure and HLA in healthy donors. Primers for the PCR totalled 60 Vbeta and 13 Jbeta. TCRdb keeps only in-frame clones here, not all; method: immunoSEQ multiplex PCR. The table records 200,000 to 250,000 clones, more than 65% of them present only once. The specimen sequenced was PBMCs. Every receptor here comes from a woman in her 30s in good health and CMV-seronegative.

Here the CDR3 reads CASTGQGSYEQYF. CDR3 nucleotide sequence: TGTGCCAGCACCGGACAGGGTTCCTACGAGCAGTACTTC. V and J are TRBV5-8 and TRBJ2-7; 8 bases align to TRBD1. The V gene's germline CDR1 is SGHTS and CDR2 YDEGEE. J lost 1 base, V lost 6 bases, and 3 bases had no gene match. The CDR3 has 13 residues.

The V call is TRBV7-9, the J call TRBJ1-3, with D uncertain. This CDR3 is 14 amino acids long. Trimming stripped 5 bases from V and 7 bases from J, with 15 bases between. Germline V gene data show CDR1 as SEHNR and CDR2 as FQNEAQ (reference sequence). CDR3 sequence (DNA): TGTGCCAGCAGCCAAGACCCAAGCGGGAACACCATATATTTT. Its translation: CASSQDPSGNTIYF.

This clone was picked up a small number of times. The chain employs TRBV5-6 and TRBJ2-3; 8 bases align to TRBD1. The ends lost 5 bases at V and 1 base at J; junction bases unmatched: 6. Germline values: CDR1 SGHDT, CDR2 YYEEEE. The CDR3 sequence is 15 residues long. The CDR3 bases are TGTGCCAGCAGGCTTATGACAGGGGGCACAGATACGCAGTATTTT. Amino acids: CASRLMTGGTDTQYF.

The chain links TRBV5-1 to TRBJ2-4; possibly TRBD2 for D (6 bases). V was trimmed by 4 bases and J by 5 bases, leaving 16 bases between them. CDR1 SGHRS and CDR2 YFSETQ come from the germline V gene. The CDR3 is 15 amino acids. The CDR3 nucleotides are TGCGCCAGCAGCGACCCTGGAGGGACCGAAAACATTCAGTACTTC. Translating it yields CASSDPGGTENIQYF.

This clone was recorded a few times. The CDR3 DNA sequence: TGTGCCAGCAGCTCTTCCCTGACTAGCGGCTCCTACGAGCAGTACTTC. It yields the protein CASSSSLTSGSYEQYF. V is TRBV5-4 and J is TRBJ2-7; 9 nucleotides match TRBD2. The CDR3 has 16 residues. With 3 bases clipped from V and 0 bases from J, the junction kept 7 bases outside the gene matches. CDR1 and CDR2 (germline): SGHNT, YYREEE (reference sequence).

J is TRBJ1-5 and V is TRBV7-8, with a possible D match to TRBD1 (5 bases). V was shortened by 1 base and J by 9 bases, with 13 bases between the two germline ends. Germline V gene sequence: CDR1 SGHVS, CDR2 FQNEAQ. The CDR3 runs to 14 residues. DNA for the CDR3: TGTGCCAGCAGCTTAGTCAGGGCGCAGGGGCCCCAGCATTTT. Its protein is CASSLVRAQGPQHF.

This clone was recorded a few times. This chain joins TRBV6-5 and TRBJ2-5, with 7 bases that match TRBD1. From germline, CDR1 is MNHEY and CDR2 SVGAGI. This CDR3 comprises 14 residues. The V segment lost 5 bases and the J segment 3 bases; nucleotides outside the gene matches: 6. The CDR3 is CASSTGDREETQYF. DNA for the CDR3: TGTGCCAGCAGTACAGGGGACAGAGAAGAGACCCAGTACTTC.

This clone has a handful of counts. The chain couples TRBV7-3 to TRBJ2-3; D may be TRBD2 (6 bases). In germline, CDR1 is SGHTA, CDR2 FQGTGA. The CDR3 is 15 residues long. V was cut by 0 bases and J by 2 bases, with 9 bases left in between. As DNA, the CDR3 is TGTGCCAGCAGCTTAACGCGGGGAGACACAGATACGCAGTATTTT. Translation gives CASSLTRGDTDTQYF.

The CDR3 here is CASSQIAGGPTDPYNEQFF. Written as DNA, the CDR3 is TGTGCCAGCAGCCAAATAGCGGGGGGCCCAACGGACCCCTACAATGAGCAGTTCTTC. The chain uses TRBV4-2 and TRBJ2-1, with 10 positions matching TRBD2. The V gene's germline CDR1 is LGHNA and CDR2 YNFKEQ. The length of the CDR3 is 19 residues. V shed 2 bases, J shed 2 bases, and the junction held 12 bases outside the gene matches.

Only one count was recorded for this clone. The V call is TRBV7-2, the J call TRBJ2-5; maybe TRBD1 (6 bases). The CDR3 length is 14 residues. Germline V lookup: CDR1 SGHTA, CDR2 FQGNSA. Trimming removed 2 bases from V and 3 bases from J, with 10 bases in between. The CDR3 spells CASSLRGIEETQYF. As DNA, the CDR3 is TGTGCCAGCAGCTTAAGGGGGATCGAAGAGACCCAGTACTTC.

The rearrangement uses TRBV30 and TRBJ2-1; 8 nucleotides agree with TRBD1. The CDR3 runs 16 residues. J lost 3 bases, V lost 3 bases, and 10 bases had no gene match. Germline loops: CDR1 GTSNPN, CDR2 SVGIG (reference sequence). The CDR3 reads CAWRDLRQGFYNEQFF. CDR3 coding DNA: TGTGCCTGGAGGGACCTCAGACAGGGGTTCTACAATGAGCAGTTCTTC. Full variable domain (outside the CDR3, taken from reference TRBV30 and TRBJ2-1): SQTIHQWPATLVQPVGSPLSLECTVEGTSNPNLYWYRQAAGRGLQLLFYSVGIGQISSEVPQNLSASRPQDRQFILSSKKLLLSDSGFYLCAWRDLRQGFYNEQFFGPGTRLTVL.

The V gene is TRBV19, the J gene TRBJ2-1; 8 nucleotides line up with TRBD2. The trim removed 1 base at V and 5 bases at J, leaving 4 bases unmatched. The CDR3 runs 15 residues. Germline CDR1 reads LNHDA; CDR2 reads SQIVND (reference sequence). In nucleotides, the CDR3 is TGTGCCAGTAGTATAGCGGGGGGGCCCCACAATGAGCAGTTCTTC. Translated: CASSIAGGPHNEQFF.

This clone was observed a handful of times. The J gene is TRBJ1-5, the V gene TRBV2, with 8 bases matching TRBD1. CDR3 length: 12 amino acids. V lost 11 bases, J lost 7 bases, and 7 bases stayed unmatched. CDR1 is SNHLY, CDR2 FYNNEI, per germline. CDR3 sequence reads: CAGTTGGQPQHF. Written as DNA, the CDR3 is TGTGCCGGAACAACAGGGGGACAGCCCCAGCATTTT.

This sequence joins TRBV5-1 and TRBJ2-1; 8 nucleotides match TRBD1. Germline assignment: CDR1 SGHRS and CDR2 YFSETQ. V gave up 1 base and J gave up 1 base; unmatched junction bases: 4. The CDR3 loop spans 16 amino acids. The CDR3 loop reads CASSLPGQVSYNEQFF. The CDR3 nucleotides read TGCGCCAGCAGCTTGCCGGGACAGGTTTCCTACAATGAGCAGTTCTTC. Drawing the rest from reference TRBV5-1 and TRBJ2-1, the complete variable domain is KAGVTQTPRYLIKTRGQQVTLSCSPISGHRSVSWYQQTPGQGLQFLFEYFSETQRNKGNFPGRFSGRQFSNSRSEMNVSTLELGDSALYLCASSLPGQVSYNEQFFGPGTRLTVL.

The rearrangement joins TRBV25-1 to TRBJ2-1; 9 nucleotides align to TRBD2. Germline lookup yields CDR1 MGHDK and CDR2 SYGVNS. This CDR3 contains 15 residues. The ends lost 3 bases at V and 9 bases at J; junction bases unmatched: 9. For the CDR3, the DNA is TGTGCCAGCAGTGATTTAGCGGGAGTATTCGGTGAGCAGTTCTTC. Translation gives CASSDLAGVFGEQFF.

The V and J genes are TRBV27 and TRBJ2-7; 9 bases map to TRBD1. Germline V gives CDR1 MNHEY, CDR2 SMNVEV (reference sequence). The J segment lost 4 bases and the V segment lost 5 bases, leaving 9 bases of the junction unmatched. The CDR3 is made up of 15 amino acids. The DNA of the CDR3 is TGTGCCAGCAGTCCTACGACAGGGGGGTCATACGAGCAGTACTTC. This translates into CASSPTTGGSYEQYF.

The V call is TRBV30, the J call TRBJ1-3, with 7 bases lining up with TRBD1. The junction had 8 bases not matched to a gene; V was cut back by 5 bases and J by 7 bases. This CDR3 has 13 amino acids. Germline CDR1 GTSNPN, CDR2 SVGIG (reference sequence). CDR3 nucleotide sequence: TGTGCCTGGGCGGACAGGAGGGGTAACACCATATATTTT. Translating it yields CAWADRRGNTIYF.